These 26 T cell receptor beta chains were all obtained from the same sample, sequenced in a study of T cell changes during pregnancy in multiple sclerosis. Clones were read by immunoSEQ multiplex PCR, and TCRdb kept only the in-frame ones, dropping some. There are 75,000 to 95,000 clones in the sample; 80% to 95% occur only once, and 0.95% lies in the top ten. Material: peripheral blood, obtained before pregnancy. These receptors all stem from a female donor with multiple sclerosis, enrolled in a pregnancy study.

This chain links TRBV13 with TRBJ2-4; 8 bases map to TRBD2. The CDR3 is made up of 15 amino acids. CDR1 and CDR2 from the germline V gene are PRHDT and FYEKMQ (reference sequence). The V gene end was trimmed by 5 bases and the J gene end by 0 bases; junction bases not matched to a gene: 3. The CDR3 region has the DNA TGTGCCAGCAGCGTAGCGGGACTAGCCAAAAACATTCAGTACTTC. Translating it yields CASSVAGLAKNIQYF.

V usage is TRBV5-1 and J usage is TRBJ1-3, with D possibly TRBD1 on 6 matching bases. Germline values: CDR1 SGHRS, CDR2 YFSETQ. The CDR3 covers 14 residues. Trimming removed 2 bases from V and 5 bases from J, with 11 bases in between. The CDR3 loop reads CASSLTRDRNTIYF. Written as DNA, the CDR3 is TGCGCCAGCAGCTTAACCCGGGACAGAAACACCATATATTTT.

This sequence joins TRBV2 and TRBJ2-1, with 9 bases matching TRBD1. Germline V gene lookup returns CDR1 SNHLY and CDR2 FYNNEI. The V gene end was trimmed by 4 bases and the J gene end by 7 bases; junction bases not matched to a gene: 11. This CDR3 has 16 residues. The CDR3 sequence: CASSAWGDRDLNEQFF. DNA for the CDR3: TGTGCCAGCAGTGCCTGGGGGGACAGGGACCTGAATGAGCAGTTCTTC.

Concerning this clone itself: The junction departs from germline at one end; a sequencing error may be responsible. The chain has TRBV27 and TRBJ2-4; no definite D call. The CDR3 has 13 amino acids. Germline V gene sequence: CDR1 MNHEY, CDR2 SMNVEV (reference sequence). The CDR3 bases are TGTGCCAGCAGGGGTATAGCCAGAAACATTCAGTACTTC. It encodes CASRGIARNIQYF.

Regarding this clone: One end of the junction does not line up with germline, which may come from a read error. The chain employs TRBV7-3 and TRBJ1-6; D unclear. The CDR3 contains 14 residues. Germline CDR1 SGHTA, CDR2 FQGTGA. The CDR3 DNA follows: TGTGCCAGCAGCCTAACACTACCCGGGTCACCCCTCCACTTT. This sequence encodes CASSLTLPGSPLHF. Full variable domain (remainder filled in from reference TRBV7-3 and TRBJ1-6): GAGVSQTPSNKVTEKGKYVELRCDPISGHTALYWYRQSLGQGPEFLIYFQGTGAADDSGLPNDRFFAVRPEGSVSTLKIQRTERGDSAVYLCASSLTLPGSPLHFGNGTRLTVT.

CDR3 protein: CASSLSAGGLQETQYF. The CDR3 nucleotides read TGTGCCAGCAGCTTATCTGCGGGGGGACTCCAAGAGACCCAGTACTTC. The rearrangement joins TRBV7-2 to TRBJ2-5; 8 nucleotides agree with TRBD2. This CDR3 is built from 16 residues. V dropped 2 bases and J dropped 1; count of bases not matched to a gene: 6. Per the germline V gene, CDR1 is SGHTA and CDR2 is FQGNSA.

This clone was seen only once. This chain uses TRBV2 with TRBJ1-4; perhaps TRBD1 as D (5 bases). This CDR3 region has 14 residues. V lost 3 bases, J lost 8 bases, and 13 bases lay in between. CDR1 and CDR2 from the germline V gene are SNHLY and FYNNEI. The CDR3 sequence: CASSDRVFGEKLFF. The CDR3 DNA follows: TGTGCCAGCAGTGACAGGGTTTTTGGGGAAAAACTGTTTTTT. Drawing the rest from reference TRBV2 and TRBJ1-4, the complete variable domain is EPEVTQTPSHQVTQMGQEVILRCVPISNHLYFYWYRQILGQKVEFLVSFYNNEISEKSEIFDDQFSVERPDGSNFTLKIRSTKLEDSAMYFCASSDRVFGEKLFFGSGTQLSVL.

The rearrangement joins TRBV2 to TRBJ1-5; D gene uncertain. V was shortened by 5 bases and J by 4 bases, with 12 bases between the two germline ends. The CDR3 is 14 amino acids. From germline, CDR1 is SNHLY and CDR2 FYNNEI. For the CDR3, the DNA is TGTGCCAGCAGTCTAGCAGTCTTTAATCAGCCCCAGCATTTT. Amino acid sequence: CASSLAVFNQPQHF.

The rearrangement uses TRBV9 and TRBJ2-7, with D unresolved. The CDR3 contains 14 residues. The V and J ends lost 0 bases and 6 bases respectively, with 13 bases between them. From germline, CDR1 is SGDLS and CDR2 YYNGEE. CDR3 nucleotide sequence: TGTGCCAGCAGCGTAGCCCCGGATGGCGGCGAGCAGTACTTC. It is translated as CASSVAPDGGEQYF.

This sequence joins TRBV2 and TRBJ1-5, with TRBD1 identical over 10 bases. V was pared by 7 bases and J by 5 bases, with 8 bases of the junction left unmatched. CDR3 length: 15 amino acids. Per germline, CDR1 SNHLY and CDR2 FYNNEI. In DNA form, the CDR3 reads TGTGCCAGCATTGAGGACAGGGGGTTCCATCAGCCCCAGCATTTT. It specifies CASIEDRGFHQPQHF.

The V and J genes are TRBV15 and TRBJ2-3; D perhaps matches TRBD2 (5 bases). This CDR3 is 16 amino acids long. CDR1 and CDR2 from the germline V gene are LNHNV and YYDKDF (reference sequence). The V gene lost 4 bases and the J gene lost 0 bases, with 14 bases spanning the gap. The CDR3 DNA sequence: TGTGCCACCAGCATGGACTGGGGATCTAGCACAGATACGCAGTATTTT. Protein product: CATSMDWGSSTDTQYF.

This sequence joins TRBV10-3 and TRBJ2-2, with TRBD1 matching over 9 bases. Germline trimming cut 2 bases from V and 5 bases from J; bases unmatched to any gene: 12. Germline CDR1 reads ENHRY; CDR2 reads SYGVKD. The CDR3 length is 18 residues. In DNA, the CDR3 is TGTGCCATCAGTGAGCGTTCCTCTGACAGGGGGGGGACCGGGGAGCTGTTTTTT. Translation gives CAISERSSDRGGTGELFF.

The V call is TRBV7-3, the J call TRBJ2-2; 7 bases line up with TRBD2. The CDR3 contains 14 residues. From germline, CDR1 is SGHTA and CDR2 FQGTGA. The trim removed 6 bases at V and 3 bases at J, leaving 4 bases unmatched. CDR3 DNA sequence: TGTGCCAGCAGGTCCCTAGCGGACACCGGGGAGCTGTTTTTT. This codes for CASRSLADTGELFF. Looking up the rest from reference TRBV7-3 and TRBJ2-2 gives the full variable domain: GAGVSQTPSNKVTEKGKYVELRCDPISGHTALYWYRQSLGQGPEFLIYFQGTGAADDSGLPNDRFFAVRPEGSVSTLKIQRTERGDSAVYLCASRSLADTGELFFGEGSRLTVL.

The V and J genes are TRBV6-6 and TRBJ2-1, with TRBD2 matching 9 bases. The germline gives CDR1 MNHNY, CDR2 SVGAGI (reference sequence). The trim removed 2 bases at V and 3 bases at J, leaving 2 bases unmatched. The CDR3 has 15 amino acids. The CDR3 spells CASSYASGDYNEQFF. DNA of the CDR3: TGTGCCAGCAGTTACGCTAGCGGGGACTACAATGAGCAGTTCTTC.

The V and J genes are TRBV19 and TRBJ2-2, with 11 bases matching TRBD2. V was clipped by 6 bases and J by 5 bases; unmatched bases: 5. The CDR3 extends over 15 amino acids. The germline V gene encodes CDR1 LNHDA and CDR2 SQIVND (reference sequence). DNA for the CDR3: TGTGCCAGTAGCACTAGCGGGAGAAGGACCGGGGAGCTGTTTTTT. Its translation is CASSTSGRRTGELFF.

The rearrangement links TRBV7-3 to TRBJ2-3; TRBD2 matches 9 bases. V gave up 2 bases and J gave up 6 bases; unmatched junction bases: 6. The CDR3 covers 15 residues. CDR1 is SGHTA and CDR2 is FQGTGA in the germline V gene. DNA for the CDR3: TGTGCCAGCAGCTTACTAGCGGGGCCTAGGGATACGCAGTATTTT. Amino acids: CASSLLAGPRDTQYF.

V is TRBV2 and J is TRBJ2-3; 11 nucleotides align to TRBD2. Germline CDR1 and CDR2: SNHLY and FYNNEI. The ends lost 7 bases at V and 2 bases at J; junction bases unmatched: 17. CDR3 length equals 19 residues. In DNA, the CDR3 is TGTGCCAGCAAGGTCTTCATCAGTGGACTAGCGGGCCCCACAGATACGCAGTATTTT. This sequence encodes CASKVFISGLAGPTDTQYF.

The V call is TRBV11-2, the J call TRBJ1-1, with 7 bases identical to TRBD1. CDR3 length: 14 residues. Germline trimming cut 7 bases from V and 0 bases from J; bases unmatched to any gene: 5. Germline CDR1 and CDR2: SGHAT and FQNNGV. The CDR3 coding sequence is TGTGCCAGCACCCCGGGACAGATGAACACTGAAGCTTTCTTT. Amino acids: CASTPGQMNTEAFF.

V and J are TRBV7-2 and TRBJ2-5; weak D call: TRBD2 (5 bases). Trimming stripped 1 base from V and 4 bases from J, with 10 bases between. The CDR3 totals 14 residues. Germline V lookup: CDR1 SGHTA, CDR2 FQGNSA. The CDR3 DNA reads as TGTGCCAGCAGCTTAGAACTGGAGGCAGAGACCCAGTACTTC. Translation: CASSLELEAETQYF.

As DNA, the CDR3 is TGCAGCGTTTGTAGGGCGGGCTTTGACACTGAAGCTTTCTTT. Translated: CSVCRAGFDTEAFF. The chain has TRBV29-1 and TRBJ1-1, with D uncertain. The V gene's germline CDR1 is SQVTM and CDR2 ANQGSEA. The CDR3 totals 14 residues. Trimming removed 5 bases at V and 3 bases at J, with 16 bases between.

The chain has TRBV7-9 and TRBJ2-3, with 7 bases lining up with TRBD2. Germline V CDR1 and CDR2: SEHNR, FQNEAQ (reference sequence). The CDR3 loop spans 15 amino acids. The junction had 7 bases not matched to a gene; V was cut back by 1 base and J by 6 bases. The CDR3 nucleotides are TGTGCCAGCAGCTTAGATCGCGGGGGAAAGGATACGCAGTATTTT. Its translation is CASSLDRGGKDTQYF.

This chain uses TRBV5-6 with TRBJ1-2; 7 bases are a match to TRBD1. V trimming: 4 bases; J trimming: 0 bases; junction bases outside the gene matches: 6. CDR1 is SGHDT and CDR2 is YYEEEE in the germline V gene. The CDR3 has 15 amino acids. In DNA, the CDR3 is TGTGCCAGCAGCCGCACCGGACAGGCTAACTATGGCTACACCTTC. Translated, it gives CASSRTGQANYGYTF.

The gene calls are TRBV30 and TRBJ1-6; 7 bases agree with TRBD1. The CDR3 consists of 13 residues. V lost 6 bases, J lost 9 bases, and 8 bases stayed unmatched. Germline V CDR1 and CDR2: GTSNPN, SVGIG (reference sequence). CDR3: CACPTAGGSPLHF. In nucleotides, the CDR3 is TGTGCCTGCCCGACGGCAGGGGGTTCACCCCTCCACTTT.

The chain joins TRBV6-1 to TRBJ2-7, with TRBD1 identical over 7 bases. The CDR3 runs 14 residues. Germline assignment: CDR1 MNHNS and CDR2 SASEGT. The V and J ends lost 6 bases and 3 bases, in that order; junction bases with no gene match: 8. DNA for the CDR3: TGTGCCAGCAGCCCCGGGACAGTTAACTACGAGCAGTACTTC. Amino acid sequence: CASSPGTVNYEQYF.

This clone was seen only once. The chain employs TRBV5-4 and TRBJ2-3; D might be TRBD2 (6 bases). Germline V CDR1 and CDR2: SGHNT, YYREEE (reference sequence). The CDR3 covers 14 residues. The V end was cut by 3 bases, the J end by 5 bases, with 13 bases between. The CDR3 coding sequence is TGTGCCAGCAGCTCCCGCGGGGCCGGAGATACGCAGTATTTT. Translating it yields CASSSRGAGDTQYF.

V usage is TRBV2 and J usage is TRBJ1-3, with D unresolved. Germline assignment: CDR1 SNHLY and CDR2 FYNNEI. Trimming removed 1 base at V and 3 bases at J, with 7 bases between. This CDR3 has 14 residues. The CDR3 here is CASSEVGLGNTIYF. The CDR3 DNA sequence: TGTGCCAGCAGTGAAGTGGGCCTTGGAAACACCATATATTTT.